This record looks at one T cell receptor beta chain sequence and its context. The record originates from a study of blood T cell repertoires in COVID-19. About the study: Both acute and convalescent COVID-19 samples were obtained from the United States, Italy and Spain. Nucleic acid was either cDNA or gDNA, and it came from T cells, B-cell-depleted T cells, or PBMCs.

Authors' analysis steps: Reference gene primer amplification yielded estimated nucleated cell counts. Profiled with immunoSEQ multiplex PCR; TCRdb holds only in-frame clones, not every one. That table supplies the V and J calls and clone size; D and trimming were determined from the DNA. The table lists around 300,000 clones, around 90% of them singletons. The CDR3 totals 16 residues. V gave up 4 bases and J gave up 7 bases; unmatched junction bases: 8. The germline V gene encodes CDR1 SGHDT and CDR2 YYEEEE. The TCR originated in a man between 18 and 29 years old with active or convalescent COVID-19. The chain carries TRBV5-6 and TRBJ2-2; 12 nucleotides align to TRBD1. Sequences were obtained from peripheral blood. In DNA form, the CDR3 reads TGTGCCAGCAGCAGGAGGGACAGGGGGCAGATCGGGGAGCTGTTTTTT. Protein product: CASSRRDRGQIGELFF.